The 23 T cell receptor beta chains below come from one sample, sequenced in a study of immune evolution from preneoplasia to lung adenocarcinoma. Sequencing was performed with immunoSEQ multiplex PCR; in TCRdb, only in-frame clones are kept and a portion is missing. The sample carries several thousand clones, about 81% recorded once. Sequenced input: FFPE invasive lung adenocarcinoma tissue. The receptors were sampled from a person aged 50-59 years with lung adenocarcinoma.

This rearrangement joins TRBV7-9 to TRBJ1-3; no reliable D call. Trimming stripped 1 base from V and 1 base from J, with 5 bases between. The CDR3 loop spans 14 amino acids. CDR1 is SEHNR, CDR2 FQNEAQ, per germline (reference sequence). The CDR3 region is CASSLGGSGNTIYF. For the CDR3, the DNA is TGTGCCAGCAGCTTAGGAGGATCTGGAAACACCATATATTTT.

The rearrangement joins TRBV28 to TRBJ1-2; the D is unclear. V was pared by 4 bases and J by 2 bases, with 5 bases between. The CDR3 is 12 residues long. Per the germline V gene, CDR1 is MDHEN and CDR2 is SYDVKM. Here the CDR3 DNA reads TGTGCCAGCAGTTACCTAAACTATGGCTACACCTTC. Its protein product is CASSYLNYGYTF.

The chain uses TRBV2 and TRBJ2-7; 12 nucleotides agree with TRBD2. After removal of 2 bases from V and 2 bases from J, the junction contained 1 base not matched to a gene. This CDR3 is built from 15 residues. CDR1 is SNHLY and CDR2 is FYNNEI in the germline V gene. CDR3 sequence (DNA): TGTGCCAGCAGTGAACTAGCGGGAGGGGCCTACGAGCAGTACTTC. This translates into CASSELAGGAYEQYF.

The rearrangement joins TRBV5-6 to TRBJ2-7; TRBD2 matches at 14 bases. CDR3 length: 18 residues. Germline CDR1 is SGHDT and CDR2 is YYEEEE. V shed 5 bases, J shed 6 bases, and the junction held 16 bases outside the gene matches. CDR3 bases: TGTGCCAGCAGTTCCGGGACTAGCGGGAGAGGGCGTCTCCGCGAGCAGTACTTC. Translation: CASSSGTSGRGRLREQYF.

This clone was detected a few times. The genes are TRBV15 and TRBJ1-1; 9 bases map to TRBD1. After removal of 5 bases from V and 5 bases from J, the junction contained 9 bases not matched to a gene. From germline, CDR1 is LNHNV and CDR2 YYDKDF (reference sequence). The CDR3 totals 15 residues. The CDR3 nucleotides read TGTGCCACCAGCGGCGACAGGGGGGCAAATACTGAAGCTTTCTTT. This sequence encodes CATSGDRGANTEAFF.

This clone was seen a few times. The genes are TRBV19 and TRBJ2-2; D ambiguous. The CDR3 totals 12 residues. Germline V gives CDR1 LNHDA, CDR2 SQIVND (reference sequence). V was pared by 7 bases and J by 1 base, with 4 bases between. The CDR3 here is CASMWNTGELFF. Written as DNA, the CDR3 is TGTGCCAGTATGTGGAACACCGGGGAGCTGTTTTTT.

The chain combines TRBV14 with TRBJ1-2; 10 positions match TRBD1. Germline-derived CDR1 and CDR2 are SGHDN and FVKESK. The CDR3 has 15 residues. V was pared by 4 bases and J by 4 bases, with 6 bases of the junction left unmatched. This chain's CDR3 is CASSRGQGGGYGYTF. CDR3 nucleotide sequence: TGTGCCAGCAGCCGCGGACAGGGGGGTGGCTATGGCTACACCTTC.

The CDR3 DNA is TGTGCCAGCAGCTGGACAGGAGGGAAAGAGACCCAGTACTTC. Residues: CASSWTGGKETQYF. The chain links TRBV2 to TRBJ2-5; maybe TRBD1 (7 bases). Germline V gene data show CDR1 as SNHLY and CDR2 as FYNNEI. CDR3 length: 14 amino acids. V lost 6 bases and J lost 3, with 14 bases in between.

The rearrangement joins TRBV5-1 to TRBJ1-4, with no clear D. The CDR3 loop spans 16 amino acids. V was pared by 0 bases and J by 0 bases, with 9 bases between. The germline CDR1 and CDR2 sequences are SGHRS and YFSETQ. The CDR3 coding sequence is TGCGCCAGCAGCTTGGCCGGCGGGGCAACTAATGAAAAACTGTTTTTT. It is translated as CASSLAGGATNEKLFF. Full variable domain (rest looked up from reference TRBV5-1 and TRBJ1-4): KAGVTQTPRYLIKTRGQQVTLSCSPISGHRSVSWYQQTPGQGLQFLFEYFSETQRNKGNFPGRFSGRQFSNSRSEMNVSTLELGDSALYLCASSLAGGATNEKLFFGSGTQLSVL.

V usage is TRBV15 and J usage is TRBJ1-5, with 10 bases aligning to TRBD1. CDR1 and CDR2 (germline): LNHNV, YYDKDF (reference sequence). Trimming cost V 4 bases and J 4 bases; bases outside gene matches: 7. The CDR3 extends over 16 amino acids. The CDR3 bases are TGTGCCACCAGCACCACCGACAGGGGGCCTAATCAGCCCCAGCATTTT. Residues: CATSTTDRGPNQPQHF.

This sequence joins TRBV5-1 and TRBJ1-2; D is possibly TRBD1 (5 bases). The CDR3 spans 17 residues. Germline CDR1 SGHRS, CDR2 YFSETQ. V was pared by 1 base and J by 5 bases, with 21 bases between. The CDR3 is CASSLLRGPAGQYGYTF. CDR3 nucleotide sequence: TGCGCCAGCAGCTTGCTTCGGGGACCAGCAGGGCAGTATGGCTACACCTTC.

The chain recombines TRBV28 with TRBJ1-1; 9 nucleotides agree with TRBD1. The junction had 15 bases not matched to a gene; V was cut back by 3 bases and J by 4 bases. The CDR3 loop spans 18 amino acids. Germline V CDR1 and CDR2: MDHEN, SYDVKM. CDR3 DNA: TGTGCCAGCAGTTTCCCCGGGACAGGGCGCGCCGGGGGCACTGAAGCTTTCTTT. The encoded protein is CASSFPGTGRAGGTEAFF.

This chain uses TRBV18 with TRBJ1-2, with TRBD1 identical over 9 bases. In germline, CDR1 is KGHSH, CDR2 LQKENI. CDR3 length: 15 amino acids. V trimming: 4 bases; J trimming: 4 bases; junction bases outside the gene matches: 7. CDR3 nucleotides: TGTGCCAGCTCACGTTGGGACAGGGATGGCTATGGCTACACCTTC. Its protein is CASSRWDRDGYGYTF.

The V and J genes are TRBV6-1 and TRBJ1-2; 9 bases fit TRBD1. CDR1 and CDR2 (germline): MNHNS, SASEGT. The CDR3 is 13 amino acids. V dropped 3 bases and J dropped 4; count of bases not matched to a gene: 0. CDR3 in amino acids: CASSETGGYGYTF. The CDR3 DNA sequence: TGTGCCAGCAGTGAGACAGGGGGCTATGGCTACACCTTC.

This clone appeared a single time. The V and J genes are TRBV4-2 and TRBJ2-7, with D perhaps matching TRBD1 (5 bases). Germline V CDR1 and CDR2: LGHNA, YNFKEQ. There are 14 residues in the CDR3. Trimming stripped 0 bases from V and 7 bases from J, with 13 bases between. This CDR3 reads CASSQDGSGWEQYF. In DNA form, the CDR3 reads TGTGCCAGCAGCCAAGACGGGTCAGGGTGGGAGCAGTACTTC.

This rearrangement joins TRBV30 to TRBJ2-5; D is unclear. This CDR3 is 14 amino acids long. V lost 2 bases to trimming and J lost 5 bases, with 15 bases between them. The germline V gene encodes CDR1 GTSNPN and CDR2 SVGIG (reference sequence). The CDR3 DNA follows: TGTGCCTGGAGTCGGGCTAACTGGATTGAGACCCAGTACTTC. Translating it yields CAWSRANWIETQYF. Filled out from reference TRBV30 and TRBJ2-5, the complete variable domain reads SQTIHQWPATLVQPVGSPLSLECTVEGTSNPNLYWYRQAAGRGLQLLFYSVGIGQISSEVPQNLSASRPQDRQFILSSKKLLLSDSGFYLCAWSRANWIETQYFGPGTRLLVL.

This clone was seen a handful of times. The V and J genes are TRBV7-8 and TRBJ2-7, with a possible D match to TRBD1 (6 bases). CDR1 is SGHVS and CDR2 is FQNEAQ in the germline V gene. V was shortened by 7 bases and J by 1 base, with 23 bases between the two germline ends. The CDR3 has 17 residues. The CDR3 loop reads CASTLRGLGDSSYEQYF. In nucleotides, the CDR3 is TGTGCCAGCACCCTCAGGGGTTTAGGAGACTCGTCCTACGAGCAGTACTTC.

The chain employs TRBV28 and TRBJ2-3; perhaps TRBD2 as D (5 bases). CDR3 length equals 13 residues. Trimming removed 1 base at V and 5 bases at J, with 7 bases between. Germline V gives CDR1 MDHEN, CDR2 SYDVKM. This CDR3 reads CASSLSGRDTQYF. CDR3 coding DNA: TGTGCCAGCAGTTTATCGGGGAGAGATACGCAGTATTTT.

V is TRBV7-3 and J is TRBJ2-1; D remains unclear. The germline V gene has CDR1 SGHTA and CDR2 FQGTGA. V lost 3 bases to trimming and J lost 3 bases, with 9 bases between them. The length of the CDR3 is 14 residues. The CDR3 protein is CASSFSTRYNEQFF. In DNA form, the CDR3 reads TGTGCCAGCAGCTTCTCGACTCGCTACAATGAGCAGTTCTTC. Filled out from reference TRBV7-3 and TRBJ2-1, the complete variable domain reads GAGVSQTPSNKVTEKGKYVELRCDPISGHTALYWYRQSLGQGPEFLIYFQGTGAADDSGLPNDRFFAVRPEGSVSTLKIQRTERGDSAVYLCASSFSTRYNEQFFGPGTRLTVL.

This chain links TRBV9 with TRBJ1-6, with D possibly TRBD1 on 5 matching bases. The CDR3 has 13 amino acids. CDR1 is SGDLS, CDR2 YYNGEE, per germline. Trimming pared 8 bases from V and 0 bases from J, leaving 6 bases between. The CDR3 reads CARDSSYNSPLHF. The CDR3 DNA is TGTGCCAGAGACAGCTCCTATAATTCACCCCTCCACTTT.

DNA of the CDR3: TGTGCCAGCAGTGACGGGGGGGAAAATCAGCCCCAGCATTTT. Encoded protein: CASSDGGENQPQHF. The chain carries TRBV6-4 and TRBJ1-5; possibly TRBD1 for D (5 bases). Germline loops: CDR1 MRHNA, CDR2 SNTAGT. V gave up 2 bases and J gave up 4 bases, with 9 bases separating them. CDR3 length: 14 amino acids.

This chain links TRBV15 with TRBJ2-2, with D unclear. The CDR3 consists of 14 residues. The V gene lost 0 bases and the J gene lost 8 bases, with 10 bases spanning the gap. Germline loops: CDR1 LNHNV, CDR2 YYDKDF (reference sequence). The chain's CDR3 is CATSRDRGVGELFF. CDR3 DNA sequence: TGTGCCACCAGCAGAGATCGTGGTGTGGGGGAGCTGTTTTTT.

This clone has only one observation. This sequence joins TRBV6-6 and TRBJ2-1, with D perhaps TRBD2 (5 bases). The CDR3 is 12 amino acids. Germline V CDR1 and CDR2: MNHNY, SVGAGI (reference sequence). V was trimmed by 1 base and J by 7 bases, leaving 5 bases between them. The CDR3 loop reads CASSYWENEQFF. Written as DNA, the CDR3 is TGTGCCAGCAGTTACTGGGAGAATGAGCAGTTCTTC.